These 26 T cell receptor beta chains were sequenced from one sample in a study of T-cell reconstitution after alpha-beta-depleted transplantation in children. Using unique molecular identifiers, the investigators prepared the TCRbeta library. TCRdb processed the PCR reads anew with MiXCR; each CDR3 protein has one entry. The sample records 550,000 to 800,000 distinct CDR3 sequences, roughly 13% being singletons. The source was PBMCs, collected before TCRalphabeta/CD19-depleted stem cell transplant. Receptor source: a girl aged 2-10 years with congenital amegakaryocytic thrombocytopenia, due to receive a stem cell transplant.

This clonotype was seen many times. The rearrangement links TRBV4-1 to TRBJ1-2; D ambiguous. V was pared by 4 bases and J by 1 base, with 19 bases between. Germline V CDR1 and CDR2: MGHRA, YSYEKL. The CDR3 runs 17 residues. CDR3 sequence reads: CASSLSQDGGYNYGYTF. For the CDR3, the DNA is TGCGCCAGCAGCCTAAGTCAGGACGGAGGCTATAACTATGGCTACACCTTC.

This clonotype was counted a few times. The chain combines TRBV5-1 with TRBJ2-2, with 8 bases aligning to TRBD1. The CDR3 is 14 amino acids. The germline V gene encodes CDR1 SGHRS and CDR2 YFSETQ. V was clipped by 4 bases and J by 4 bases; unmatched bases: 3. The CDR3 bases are TGCGCCAGCAGCCAGGGGGCGCGCACCGGGGAGCTGTTTTTT. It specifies CASSQGARTGELFF.

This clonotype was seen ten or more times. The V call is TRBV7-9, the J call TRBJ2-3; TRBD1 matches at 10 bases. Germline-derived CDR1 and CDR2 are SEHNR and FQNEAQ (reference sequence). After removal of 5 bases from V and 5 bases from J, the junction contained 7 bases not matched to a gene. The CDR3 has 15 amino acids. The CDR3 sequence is CASSEPWDRGDTQYF. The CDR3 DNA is TGTGCCAGCAGCGAACCCTGGGACAGGGGAGATACGCAGTATTTT.

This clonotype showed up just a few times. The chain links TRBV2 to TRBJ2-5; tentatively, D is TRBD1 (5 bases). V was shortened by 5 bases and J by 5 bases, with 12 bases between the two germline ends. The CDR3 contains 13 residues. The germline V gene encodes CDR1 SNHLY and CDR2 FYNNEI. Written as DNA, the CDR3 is TGTGCCAGCAGTCCCAGACAGACGGAGACCCAGTACTTC. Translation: CASSPRQTETQYF.

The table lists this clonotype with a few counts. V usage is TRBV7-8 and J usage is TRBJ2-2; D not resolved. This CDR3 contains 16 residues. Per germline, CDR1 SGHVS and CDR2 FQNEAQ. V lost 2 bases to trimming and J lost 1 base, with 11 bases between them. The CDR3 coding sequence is TGTGCCAGCAGCTTACTAACGCCGCAGAACACCGGGGAGCTGTTTTTT. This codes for CASSLLTPQNTGELFF.

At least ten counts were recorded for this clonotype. DNA of the CDR3: TGCGCCAGCAGCCCTTGGAGGACAGGGACAGATACGCAGTATTTT. As protein: CASSPWRTGTDTQYF. This chain links TRBV5-1 with TRBJ2-3, with 8 nucleotides matching TRBD1. The trim removed 4 bases at V and 3 bases at J, leaving 7 bases unmatched. Germline-derived CDR1 and CDR2 are SGHRS and YFSETQ. The CDR3 has 15 amino acids.

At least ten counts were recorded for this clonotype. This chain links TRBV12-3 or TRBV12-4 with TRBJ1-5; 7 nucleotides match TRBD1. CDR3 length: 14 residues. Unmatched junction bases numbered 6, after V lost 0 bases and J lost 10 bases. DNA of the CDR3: TGTGCCAGCAGTTTAGCAGGGGGCCTCTCTCCCCAGCATTTT. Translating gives CASSLAGGLSPQHF.

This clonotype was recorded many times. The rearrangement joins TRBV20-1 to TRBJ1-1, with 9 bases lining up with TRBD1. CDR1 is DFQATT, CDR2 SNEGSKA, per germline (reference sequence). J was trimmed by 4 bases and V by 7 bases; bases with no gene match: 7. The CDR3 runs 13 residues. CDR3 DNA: TGCAGTGGAACCGGGACAGGGCCCACTGAAGCTTTCTTT. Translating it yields CSGTGTGPTEAFF.

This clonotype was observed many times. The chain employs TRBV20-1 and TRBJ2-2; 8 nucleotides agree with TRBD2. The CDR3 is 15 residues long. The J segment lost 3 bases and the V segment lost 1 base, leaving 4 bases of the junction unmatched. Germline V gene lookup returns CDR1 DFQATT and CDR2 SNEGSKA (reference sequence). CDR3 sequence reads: CSARGLAPYTGELFF. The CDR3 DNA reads TGCAGTGCTAGAGGACTAGCGCCCTACACCGGGGAGCTGTTTTTT.

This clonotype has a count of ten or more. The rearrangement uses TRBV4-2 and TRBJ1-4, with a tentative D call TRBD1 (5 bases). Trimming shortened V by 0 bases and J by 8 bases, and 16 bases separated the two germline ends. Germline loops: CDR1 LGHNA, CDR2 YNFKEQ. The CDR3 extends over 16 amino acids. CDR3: CASSQEAARTFEKLFF. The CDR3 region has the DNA TGTGCCAGCAGCCAAGAGGCAGCACGGACATTCGAAAAACTGTTTTTT.

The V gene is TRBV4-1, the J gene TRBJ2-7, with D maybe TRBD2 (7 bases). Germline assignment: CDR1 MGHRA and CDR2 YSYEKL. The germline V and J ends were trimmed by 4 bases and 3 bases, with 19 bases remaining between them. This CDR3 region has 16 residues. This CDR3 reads CASSPHVGGGSYEQYF. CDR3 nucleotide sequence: TGCGCCAGCAGCCCCCATGTTGGGGGCGGGAGCTACGAGCAGTACTTC.

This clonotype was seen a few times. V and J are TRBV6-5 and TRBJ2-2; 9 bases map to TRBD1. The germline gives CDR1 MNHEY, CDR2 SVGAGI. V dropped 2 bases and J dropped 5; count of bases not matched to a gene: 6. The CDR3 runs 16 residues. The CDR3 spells CASSYEQGAGTGELFF. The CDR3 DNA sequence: TGTGCCAGCAGTTACGAACAGGGGGCGGGGACCGGGGAGCTGTTTTTT.

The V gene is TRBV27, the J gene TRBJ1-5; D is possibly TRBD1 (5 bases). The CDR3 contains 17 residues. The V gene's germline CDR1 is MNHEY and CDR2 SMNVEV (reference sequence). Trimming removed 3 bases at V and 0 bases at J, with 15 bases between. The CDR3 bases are TGTGCCAGCAGTTTCTCCTTCGTCGGGGGTAGCAATCAGCCCCAGCATTTT. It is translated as CASSFSFVGGSNQPQHF.

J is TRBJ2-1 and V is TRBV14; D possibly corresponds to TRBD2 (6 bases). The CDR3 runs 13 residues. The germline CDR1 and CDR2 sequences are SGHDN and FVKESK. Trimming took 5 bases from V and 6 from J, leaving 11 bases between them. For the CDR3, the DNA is TGTGCCAGCAGCACGGGACTTACCAATGAGCAGTTCTTC. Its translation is CASSTGLTNEQFF. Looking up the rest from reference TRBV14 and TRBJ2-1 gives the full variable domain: EAGVTQFPSHSVIEKGQTVTLRCDPISGHDNLYWYRRVMGKEIKFLLHFVKESKQDESGMPNNRFLAERTGGTYSTLKVQPAELEDSGVYFCASSTGLTNEQFFGPGTRLTVL.

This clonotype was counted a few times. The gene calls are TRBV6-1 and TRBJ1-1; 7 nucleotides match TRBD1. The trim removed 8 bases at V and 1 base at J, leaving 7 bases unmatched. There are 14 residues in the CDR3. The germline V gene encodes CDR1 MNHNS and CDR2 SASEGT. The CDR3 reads CASLTGVGNTEAFF. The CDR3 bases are TGTGCCAGCTTAACAGGGGTCGGGAACACTGAAGCTTTCTTT.

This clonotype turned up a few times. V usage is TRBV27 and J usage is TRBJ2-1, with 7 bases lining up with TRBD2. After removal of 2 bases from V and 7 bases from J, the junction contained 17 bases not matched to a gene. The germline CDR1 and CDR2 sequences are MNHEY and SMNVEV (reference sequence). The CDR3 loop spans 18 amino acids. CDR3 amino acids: CASSLILASGRTGNEQFF. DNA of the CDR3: TGTGCCAGCAGTTTAATTTTGGCTAGCGGCCGGACGGGGAATGAGCAGTTCTTC.

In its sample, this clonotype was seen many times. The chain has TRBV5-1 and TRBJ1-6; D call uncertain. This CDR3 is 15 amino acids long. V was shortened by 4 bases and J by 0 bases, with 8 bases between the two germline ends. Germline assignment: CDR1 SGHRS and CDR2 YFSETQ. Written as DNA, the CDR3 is TGCGCCAGCAGCCCAGCCGGCTCCTATAATTCACCCCTCCACTTT. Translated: CASSPAGSYNSPLHF.

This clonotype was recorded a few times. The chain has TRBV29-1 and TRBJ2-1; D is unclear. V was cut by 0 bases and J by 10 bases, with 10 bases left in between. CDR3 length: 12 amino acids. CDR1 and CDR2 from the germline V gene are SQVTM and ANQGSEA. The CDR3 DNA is TGCAGCGTTGAAGATCGTACGCTAGAGCAGTTCTTC. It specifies CSVEDRTLEQFF.

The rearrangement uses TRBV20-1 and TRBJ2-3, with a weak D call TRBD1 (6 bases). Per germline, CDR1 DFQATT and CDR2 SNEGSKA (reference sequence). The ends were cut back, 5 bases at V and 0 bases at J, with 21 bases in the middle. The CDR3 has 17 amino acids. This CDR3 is CSAELQGFRLSTDTQYF. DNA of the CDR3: TGCAGTGCTGAGTTACAGGGATTCAGACTTAGCACAGATACGCAGTATTTT.

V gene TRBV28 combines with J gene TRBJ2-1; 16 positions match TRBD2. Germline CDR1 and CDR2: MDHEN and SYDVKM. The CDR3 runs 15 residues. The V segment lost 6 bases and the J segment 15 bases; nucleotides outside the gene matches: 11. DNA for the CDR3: TGTGCCAGCAGCGAGACGGGACTAGCGGGAGGGCCATCGTTCTTC. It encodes CASSETGLAGGPSFF.

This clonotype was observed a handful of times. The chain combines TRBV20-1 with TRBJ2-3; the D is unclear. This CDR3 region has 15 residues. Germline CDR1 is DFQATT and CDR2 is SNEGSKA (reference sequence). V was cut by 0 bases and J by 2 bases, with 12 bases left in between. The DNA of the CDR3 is TGCAGTGCTAGAGATTTCAAGTGGTTCACAGATACGCAGTATTTT. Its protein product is CSARDFKWFTDTQYF.

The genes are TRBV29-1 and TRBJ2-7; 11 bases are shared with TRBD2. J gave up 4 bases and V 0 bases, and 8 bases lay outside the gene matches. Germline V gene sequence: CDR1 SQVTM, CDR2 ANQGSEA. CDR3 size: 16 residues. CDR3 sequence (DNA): TGCAGCGTTGAAGAAGCTAGCGGGGGGAGTGGGTACGAGCAGTACTTC. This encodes CSVEEASGGSGYEQYF.

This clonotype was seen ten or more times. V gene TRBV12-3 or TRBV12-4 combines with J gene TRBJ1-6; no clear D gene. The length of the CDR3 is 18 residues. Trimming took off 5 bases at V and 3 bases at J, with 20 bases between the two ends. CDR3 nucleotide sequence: TGTGCCAGCAGTGAAGGCAGATTCTCGAAACTCTATAATTCACCCCTCCACTTT. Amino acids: CASSEGRFSKLYNSPLHF.

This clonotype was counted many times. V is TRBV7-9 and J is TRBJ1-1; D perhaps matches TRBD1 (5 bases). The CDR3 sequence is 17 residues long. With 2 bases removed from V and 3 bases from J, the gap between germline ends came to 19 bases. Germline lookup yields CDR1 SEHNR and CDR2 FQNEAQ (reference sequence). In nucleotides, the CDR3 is TGTGCCAGCAGCTTAAGAGGAGCAGCCCTGGGGGACACTGAAGCTTTCTTT. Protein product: CASSLRGAALGDTEAFF.

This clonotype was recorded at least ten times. CDR3 protein: CSANYGSYNEQFF. DNA of the CDR3: TGCAGTGCTAATTATGGCTCCTACAATGAGCAGTTCTTC. This chain joins TRBV20-1 and TRBJ2-1, with D hard to call. V lost 4 bases and J 0 bases, leaving 7 bases between the germline ends. Per the germline V gene, CDR1 is DFQATT and CDR2 is SNEGSKA (reference sequence). This CDR3 region has 13 residues.

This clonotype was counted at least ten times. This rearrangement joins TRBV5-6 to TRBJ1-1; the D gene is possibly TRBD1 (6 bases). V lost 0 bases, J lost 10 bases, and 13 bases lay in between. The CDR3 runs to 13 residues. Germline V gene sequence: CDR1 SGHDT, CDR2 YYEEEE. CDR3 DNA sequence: TGTGCCAGCAGCTTGGGTGGGGGGGCCGGAGCTTTCTTT. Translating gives CASSLGGGAGAFF.